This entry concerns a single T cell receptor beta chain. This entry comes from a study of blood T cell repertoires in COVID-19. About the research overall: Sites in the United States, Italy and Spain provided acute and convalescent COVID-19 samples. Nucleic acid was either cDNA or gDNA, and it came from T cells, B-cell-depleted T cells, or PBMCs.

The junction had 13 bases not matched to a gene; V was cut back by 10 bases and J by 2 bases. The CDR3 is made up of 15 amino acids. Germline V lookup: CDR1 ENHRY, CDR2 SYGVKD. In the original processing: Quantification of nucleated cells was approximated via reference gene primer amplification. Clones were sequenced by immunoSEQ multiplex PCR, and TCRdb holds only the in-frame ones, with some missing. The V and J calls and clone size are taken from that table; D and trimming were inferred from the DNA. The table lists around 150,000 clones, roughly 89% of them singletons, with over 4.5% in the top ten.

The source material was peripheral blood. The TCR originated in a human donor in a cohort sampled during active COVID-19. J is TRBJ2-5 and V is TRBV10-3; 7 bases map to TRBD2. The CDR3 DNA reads TGTGCCACCGCCTTGTCTAGCGGACCACAAGAGACCCAGTACTTC. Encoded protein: CATALSSGPQETQYF.